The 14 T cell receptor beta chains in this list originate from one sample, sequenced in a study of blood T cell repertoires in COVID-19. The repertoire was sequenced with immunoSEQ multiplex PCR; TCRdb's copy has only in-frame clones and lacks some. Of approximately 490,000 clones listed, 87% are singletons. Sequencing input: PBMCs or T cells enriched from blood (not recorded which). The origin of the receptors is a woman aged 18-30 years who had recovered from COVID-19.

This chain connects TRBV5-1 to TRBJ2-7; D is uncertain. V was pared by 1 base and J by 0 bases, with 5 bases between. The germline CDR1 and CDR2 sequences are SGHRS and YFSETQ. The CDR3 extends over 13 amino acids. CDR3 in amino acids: CASSLPSSYEQYF. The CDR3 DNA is TGCGCCAGCAGCTTGCCCAGCTCCTACGAGCAGTACTTC.

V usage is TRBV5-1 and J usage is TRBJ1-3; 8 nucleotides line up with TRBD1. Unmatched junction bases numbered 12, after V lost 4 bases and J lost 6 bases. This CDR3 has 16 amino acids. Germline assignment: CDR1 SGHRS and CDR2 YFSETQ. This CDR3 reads CASSPRQGIEENTIYF. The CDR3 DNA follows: TGCGCCAGCAGCCCGAGACAGGGGATTGAGGAAAACACCATATATTTT.

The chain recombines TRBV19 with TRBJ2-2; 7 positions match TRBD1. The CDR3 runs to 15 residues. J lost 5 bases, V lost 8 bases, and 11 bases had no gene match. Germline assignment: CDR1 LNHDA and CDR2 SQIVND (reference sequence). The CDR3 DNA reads TGTGCCAGTCGACCCGGGACAGTAAGGACCGGGGAGCTGTTTTTT. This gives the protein CASRPGTVRTGELFF.

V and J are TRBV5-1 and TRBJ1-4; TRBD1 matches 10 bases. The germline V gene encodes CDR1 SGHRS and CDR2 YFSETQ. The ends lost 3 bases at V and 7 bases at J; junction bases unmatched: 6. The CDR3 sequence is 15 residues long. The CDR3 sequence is CASSSDRGRSEKLFF. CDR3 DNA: TGCGCCAGCAGCTCCGACAGGGGGCGAAGTGAAAAACTGTTTTTT.

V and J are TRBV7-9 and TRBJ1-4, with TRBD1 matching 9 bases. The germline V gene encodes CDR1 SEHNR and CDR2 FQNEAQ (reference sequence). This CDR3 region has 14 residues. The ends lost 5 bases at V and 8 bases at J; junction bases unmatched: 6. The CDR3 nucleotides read TGTGCCAGCAGCGCCGGGACAGGGCTGGAAAAACTGTTTTTT. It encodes CASSAGTGLEKLFF. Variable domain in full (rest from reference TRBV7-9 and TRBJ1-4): DTGVSQNPRHKITKRGQNVTFRCDPISEHNRLYWYRQTLGQGPEFLTYFQNEAQLEKSRLLSDRFSAERPKGSFSTLEIQRTEQGDSAMYLCASSAGTGLEKLFFGSGTQLSVL.

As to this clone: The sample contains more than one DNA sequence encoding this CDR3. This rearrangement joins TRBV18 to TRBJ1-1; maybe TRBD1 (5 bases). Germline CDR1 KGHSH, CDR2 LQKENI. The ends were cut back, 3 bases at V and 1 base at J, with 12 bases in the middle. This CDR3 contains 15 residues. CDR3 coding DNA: TGTGCCAGCTCACCCGTACCAACAGGGAACACTGAAGCTTTCTTT. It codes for CASSPVPTGNTEAFF.

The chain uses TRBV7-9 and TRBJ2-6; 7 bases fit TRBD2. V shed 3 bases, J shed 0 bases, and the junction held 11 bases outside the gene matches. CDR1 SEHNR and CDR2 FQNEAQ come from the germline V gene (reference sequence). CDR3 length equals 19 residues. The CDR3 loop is CASSFGGGREGSGANVLTF. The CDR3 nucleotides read TGTGCCAGCAGCTTCGGGGGAGGCAGGGAGGGCTCTGGGGCCAACGTCCTGACTTTC. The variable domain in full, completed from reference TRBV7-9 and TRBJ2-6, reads DTGVSQNPRHKITKRGQNVTFRCDPISEHNRLYWYRQTLGQGPEFLTYFQNEAQLEKSRLLSDRFSAERPKGSFSTLEIQRTEQGDSAMYLCASSFGGGREGSGANVLTFGAGSRLTVL.

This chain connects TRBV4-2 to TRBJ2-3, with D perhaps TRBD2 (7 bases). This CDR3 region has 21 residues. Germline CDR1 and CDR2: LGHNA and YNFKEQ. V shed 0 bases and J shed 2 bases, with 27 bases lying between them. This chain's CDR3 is CASSQDNPRPQGGEFTDTQYF. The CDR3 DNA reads TGTGCCAGCAGCCAAGATAACCCCCGACCCCAAGGGGGGGAGTTCACAGATACGCAGTATTTT.

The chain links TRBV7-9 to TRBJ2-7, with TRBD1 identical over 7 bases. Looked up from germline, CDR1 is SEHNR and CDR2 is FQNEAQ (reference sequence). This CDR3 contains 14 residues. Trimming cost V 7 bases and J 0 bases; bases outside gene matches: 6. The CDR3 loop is CASTRDSLSYEQYF. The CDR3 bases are TGTGCCAGCACCCGGGACAGCCTCTCCTACGAGCAGTACTTC.

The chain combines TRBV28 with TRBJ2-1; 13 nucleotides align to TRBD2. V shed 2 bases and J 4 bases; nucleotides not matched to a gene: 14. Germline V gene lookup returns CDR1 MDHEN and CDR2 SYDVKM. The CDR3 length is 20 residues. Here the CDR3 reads CASSLPPGGLAGDWYNEQFF. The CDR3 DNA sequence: TGTGCCAGCAGTTTACCCCCGGGAGGACTAGCGGGGGACTGGTACAATGAGCAGTTCTTC. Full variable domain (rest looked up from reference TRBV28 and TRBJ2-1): DVKVTQSSRYLVKRTGEKVFLECVQDMDHENMFWYRQDPGLGLRLIYFSYDVKMKEKGDIPEGYSVSREKKERFSLILESASTNQTSMYLCASSLPPGGLAGDWYNEQFFGPGTRLTVL.

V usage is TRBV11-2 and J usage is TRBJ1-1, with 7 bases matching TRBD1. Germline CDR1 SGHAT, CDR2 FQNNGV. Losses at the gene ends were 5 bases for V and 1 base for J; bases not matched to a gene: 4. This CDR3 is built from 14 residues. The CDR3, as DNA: TGTGCCAGCAGCGTGGGACAGAGGAACACTGAAGCTTTCTTT. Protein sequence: CASSVGQRNTEAFF.

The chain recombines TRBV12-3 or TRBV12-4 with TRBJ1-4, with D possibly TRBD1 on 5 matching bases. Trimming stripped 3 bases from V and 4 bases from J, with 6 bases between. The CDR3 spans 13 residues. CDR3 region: CASSFDSNEKLFF. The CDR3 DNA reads TGTGCCAGCAGTTTTGACAGTAATGAAAAACTGTTTTTT.

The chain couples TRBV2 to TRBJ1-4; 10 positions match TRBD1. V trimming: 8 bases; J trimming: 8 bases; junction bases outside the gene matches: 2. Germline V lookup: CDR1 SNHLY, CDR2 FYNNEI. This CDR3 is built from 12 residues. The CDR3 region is CASGQGEEKLFF. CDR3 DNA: TGTGCCAGCGGACAGGGGGAAGAAAAACTGTTTTTT.

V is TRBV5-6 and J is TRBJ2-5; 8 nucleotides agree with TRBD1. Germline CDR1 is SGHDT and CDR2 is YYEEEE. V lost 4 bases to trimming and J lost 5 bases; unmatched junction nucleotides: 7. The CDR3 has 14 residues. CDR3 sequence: CASSPGPGGETQYF. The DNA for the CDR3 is TGTGCCAGCAGCCCGGGGCCAGGGGGCGAGACCCAGTACTTC.